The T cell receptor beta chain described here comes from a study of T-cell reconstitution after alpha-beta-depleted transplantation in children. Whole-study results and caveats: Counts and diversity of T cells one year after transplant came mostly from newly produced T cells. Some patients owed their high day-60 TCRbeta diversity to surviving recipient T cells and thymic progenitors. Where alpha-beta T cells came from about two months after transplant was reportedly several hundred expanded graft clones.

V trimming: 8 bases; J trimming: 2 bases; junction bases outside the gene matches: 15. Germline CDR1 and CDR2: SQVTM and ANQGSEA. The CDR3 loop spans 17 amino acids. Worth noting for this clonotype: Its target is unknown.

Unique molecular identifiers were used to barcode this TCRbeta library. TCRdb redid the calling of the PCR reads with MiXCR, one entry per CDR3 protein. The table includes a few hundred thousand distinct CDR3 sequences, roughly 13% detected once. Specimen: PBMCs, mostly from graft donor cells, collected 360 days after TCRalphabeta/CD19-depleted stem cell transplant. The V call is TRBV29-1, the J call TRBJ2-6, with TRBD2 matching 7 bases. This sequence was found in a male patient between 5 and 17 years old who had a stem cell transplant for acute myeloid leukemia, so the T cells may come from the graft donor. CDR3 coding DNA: TGCAGCACCCTTTGGGGAGGGCCGACGGCTGGGGCCAACGTCCTGACTTTC. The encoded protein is CSTLWGGPTAGANVLTF.